This T cell receptor beta chain was captured by sequencing in a study of T cell changes during pregnancy in multiple sclerosis. The data were produced by immunoSEQ multiplex PCR, yet TCRdb's version contains in-frame clones alone and is incomplete. The data contain approximately 100,000 clones, roughly nine tenths of them singletons. Germline trimming cut 6 bases from V and 4 bases from J; bases unmatched to any gene: 4. Germline V gene sequence: CDR1 SNHLY, CDR2 FYNNEI. The CDR3 is 15 amino acids. This sequence was found in a female donor with multiple sclerosis, enrolled in a pregnancy study. Source: peripheral blood, taken in the second trimester of pregnancy. The chain employs TRBV2 and TRBJ2-3; 13 nucleotides align to TRBD2. The CDR3 DNA reads TGTGCCAGCAGGAGGACTAGCGGGAGTGCAGATACGCAGTATTTT. Its translation: CASRRTSGSADTQYF.